The source of this TCR beta chain is a study of blood T cell repertoires in COVID-19 (dated by TCRdb to between 2020 and 2021). Study-level background: Samples from collaborators originated in the United States, Italy and Spain and spanned both the acute and convalescent phases of COVID-19. The prospective study material was composed of cDNA or gDNA derived from T cells, B-cell-depleted T cells, or PBMCs. HLA class I and class II types, where available, came from metadata supplied by the sample provider rather than from assay-based typing. The repertoires were released in a freely available public database intended as a resource for research on the immune response to SARS-CoV-2. Sample metadata almost always included a de-identified subject ID, COVID-19 status, age in years and sex. The dataset comprised deeply sampled blood TCRbeta repertoires from subjects exposed to, actively infected with, or recovered from COVID-19. Samples came from the ongoing ImmuneRACE study (first 160 participants) plus 1,254 subjects from 6 global collaborators. Summary of the overall study and its limitations: Clinical and demographic metadata were provided uncurated, with the amount varying by source and participant.

This clone turned up a few times. It has no known antigen specificity. No qualities accompany the bases; no much larger clone lies one base away. TCRbeta CDR3 regions were amplified from genomic DNA using the immunoSEQ Assay, a bias-controlled multiplex PCR. The study's processing was this. Nucleated cell counts per sample were estimated from amplification of reference gene primers within the assay. To quantify the absolute abundance of each unique TCRbeta CDR3 rearrangement, sequence reads were collapsed and filtered. For each sample, productive Simpson clonality was calculated as the square root of Simpson's diversity index over productive rearrangements. Sourced from immuneACCESS, this table was stored by TCRdb with only in-frame sequences that have V and J called. A share of the clones is absent; for the studies checked, an unresolved V gene accounts for under half, and the remainder has no known explanation. That table supplies the V and J calls and clone size; D and trimming were determined from the DNA. The sample table contains about 310,000 clones; only one count was recorded for about 85% of them. The ten largest clones represent about 2.3% of the sample.

Each collaborating institution followed its own protocols to collect whole blood in K2EDTA tubes. For TCRbeta analysis, collaborators shipped samples as frozen whole blood, isolated PBMCs, or DNA extracted from either of those sample types. The junction carries 19 bases between V and J, which are trimmed by 10 bases and 15 bases respectively. Reading the germline V gene gives CDR1 MNHEY and CDR2 SVGAGI. The CDR3, from cysteine to phenylalanine, totals 11 residues. Only CDR3 DNA is held: 33 bases, read in frame from base 1. Source material: peripheral blood. This chain is built from TRBV6-5 and TRBJ2-1; the D segment could be TRBD1, given 8 matching bases. This receptor was taken from a man younger than 30 with active or convalescent COVID-19. The sequence in DNA is TGTGCCACGGAGGGGGGGACAGGTACGTTCTTC. It specifies CATEGGTGTFF.